Each of the 23 T cell receptor beta chains below was sequenced from the same sample in a study of identical twins. Using its own MiXCR run on the 5' RACE reads, TCRdb lists one record per CDR3 protein. Of 700,000 or so distinct CDR3 sequences in the sample, approximately 22% are singletons; the top ten hold around 4.5%. This sample also appeared in a second study, on T cells expressing NK-cell markers.

Sequenced material: PBMCs. The receptors shown here come from a woman younger than 35 in good health.

This rearrangement joins TRBV5-1 to TRBJ2-5; a weak D match, TRBD2 (5 bases). There are 13 residues in the CDR3. Germline V gene sequence: CDR1 SGHRS, CDR2 YFSETQ. V lost 3 bases and J lost 4, with 10 bases in between. The CDR3 sequence is CASSSDWGETQYF. Written as DNA, the CDR3 is TGCGCCAGCAGCTCGGACTGGGGAGAGACCCAGTACTTC.

This clonotype was detected a few times. This chain connects TRBV5-1 to TRBJ2-1, with a tentative D call TRBD2 (5 bases). The CDR3 length is 14 residues. Germline CDR1 SGHRS, CDR2 YFSETQ. The V end lost 1 base, the J end lost 6 bases, and 11 bases lay between the germline ends. The CDR3 reads CASSLSGSANEQFF. CDR3 sequence (DNA): TGCGCCAGCAGCTTGTCCGGTAGCGCCAATGAGCAGTTCTTC.

The chain is built from TRBV12-3 or TRBV12-4 and TRBJ2-3; D may be TRBD2 (5 bases). The V gene lost 3 bases and the J gene lost 9 bases, with 10 bases spanning the gap. This CDR3 spans 12 amino acids. The CDR3 sequence: CASSLLRVTQYF. DNA for the CDR3: TGTGCCAGCAGTTTGCTGAGGGTAACGCAGTATTTT.

The chain carries TRBV7-9 and TRBJ1-1; possible D gene TRBD1, 6 bases. V lost 6 bases and J 7 bases, leaving 15 bases between the germline ends. The germline CDR1 and CDR2 sequences are SEHNR and FQNEAQ (reference sequence). The length of the CDR3 is 13 residues. The CDR3, as DNA: TGTGCCAGCAGGGAACAGGGAGAAGGTGAAGCTTTCTTT. As protein: CASREQGEGEAFF.

This chain links TRBV27 with TRBJ2-3; tentatively, D is TRBD2 (6 bases). Looked up from germline, CDR1 is MNHEY and CDR2 is SMNVEV (reference sequence). The length of the CDR3 is 13 residues. Trimming left V 4 bases short and J 8 bases short, with 13 bases between. This CDR3 is CASSSVEGGTQYF. The DNA for the CDR3 is TGTGCCAGCAGTTCCGTGGAGGGAGGTACGCAGTATTTT.

This rearrangement joins TRBV7-9 to TRBJ2-7; TRBD1 matches 11 bases. Germline CDR1 and CDR2: SEHNR and FQNEAQ (reference sequence). V dropped 8 bases and J dropped 4; count of bases not matched to a gene: 7. The length of the CDR3 is 14 residues. DNA for the CDR3: TGTGCCAGCCGGGATGGACAGGGGGCTTACGAGCAGTACTTC. It encodes CASRDGQGAYEQYF.

The chain carries TRBV12-3 or TRBV12-4 and TRBJ1-2; D ambiguous. V lost 2 bases and J lost 8, with 18 bases in between. This CDR3 is built from 15 residues. Here the CDR3 DNA reads TGTGCCAGCAGTTTAAGCGGGCTTGGATACTTGGGCTACACCTTC. It codes for CASSLSGLGYLGYTF.

This clonotype was counted at least ten times. The chain carries TRBV12-3 or TRBV12-4 and TRBJ2-7; possible D gene TRBD1, 5 bases. The CDR3 has 13 residues. V was cut by 1 base and J by 3 bases, with 7 bases left in between. CDR3 protein: CASSLGTNYEQYF. In DNA, the CDR3 is TGTGCCAGCAGTTTAGGGACAAACTACGAGCAGTACTTC.

This clonotype was observed a handful of times. The chain recombines TRBV12-3 or TRBV12-4 with TRBJ2-3, with D perhaps TRBD2 (6 bases). Trimming stripped 3 bases from V and 4 bases from J, with 11 bases between. This CDR3 is built from 14 residues. The CDR3 nucleotides are TGTGCCAGCAGTTTGACCGGGAGTGCAGATACGCAGTATTTT. Encoded protein: CASSLTGSADTQYF.

This clonotype has a count of ten or more. This chain uses TRBV27 with TRBJ1-6, with D uncertain. Germline loops: CDR1 MNHEY, CDR2 SMNVEV (reference sequence). The CDR3 consists of 16 residues. V lost 2 bases and J lost 7, with 15 bases in between. CDR3 loop: CASSLIYQARNSPLHF. The DNA of the CDR3 is TGTGCCAGCAGTTTAATTTATCAGGCCAGGAATTCACCCCTCCACTTT.

This clonotype has more than one count but fewer than ten. V and J are TRBV5-1 and TRBJ2-1, with TRBD2 identical over 7 bases. CDR1 is SGHRS and CDR2 is YFSETQ in the germline V gene. V trimming: 0 bases; J trimming: 7 bases; junction bases outside the gene matches: 13. This CDR3 comprises 17 residues. The CDR3 is CASSLEPAGTVRNEQFF. The CDR3 coding sequence is TGCGCCAGCAGCTTGGAGCCAGCGGGAACTGTGAGGAATGAGCAGTTCTTC.

This clonotype was observed many times. A junction end diverges from the germline sequence, so it may reflect a read error. The chain couples TRBV5-1 to TRBJ2-3; perhaps D is TRBD1 or TRBD2 (5 bases each). The length of the CDR3 is 15 residues. CDR1 is SGHRS, CDR2 YFSETQ, per germline. The CDR3 loop reads CASSPGTASTDTQYF. Here the CDR3 DNA reads TGTGCCAGCAGTCCCGGGACGGCCAGCACAGATACGCAGTATTTT.

This chain uses TRBV7-9 with TRBJ2-7, with 12 bases matching TRBD2. The CDR3 totals 17 residues. V lost 7 bases and J lost 7; bases outside the gene matches: 17. Germline V lookup: CDR1 SEHNR, CDR2 FQNEAQ (reference sequence). The CDR3 reads CASTTEETSGRQREQYF. The CDR3 DNA reads TGTGCCAGCACCACTGAGGAAACTAGCGGGAGGCAGAGAGAGCAGTACTTC.

The chain combines TRBV6-1 with TRBJ1-1, with a weak D call TRBD1 (6 bases). The CDR3 is 14 residues long. V lost 7 bases, J lost 1 base, and 13 bases lay in between. Germline values: CDR1 MNHNS, CDR2 SASEGT. CDR3 nucleotide sequence: TGTGCCAGCACCCAAGCGACAGGGAACACTGAAGCTTTCTTT. As protein: CASTQATGNTEAFF.

In this sample, this clonotype turned up a few times. This chain links TRBV18 with TRBJ1-1; the match to TRBD1 covers 9 bases. V was pared by 3 bases and J by 4 bases, with 15 bases of the junction left unmatched. Germline CDR1 reads KGHSH; CDR2 reads LQKENI. The CDR3 has 18 amino acids. Here the CDR3 reads CASSPRDRETPGGTEAFF. CDR3 nucleotide sequence: TGTGCCAGCTCACCTCGGGACAGGGAGACCCCCGGGGGCACTGAAGCTTTCTTT.

This chain links TRBV27 with TRBJ2-1, with D possibly matching TRBD2 (5 bases). The germline gives CDR1 MNHEY, CDR2 SMNVEV (reference sequence). V was pared by 5 bases and J by 7 bases, with 18 bases between. This CDR3 spans 15 amino acids. CDR3 amino acids: CASSPPRGVGNEQFF. CDR3 nucleotides: TGTGCCAGCAGTCCCCCCCGGGGAGTGGGGAATGAGCAGTTCTTC.

This clonotype was counted many times. This rearrangement joins TRBV12-3 or TRBV12-4 to TRBJ2-2; 7 nucleotides line up with TRBD1. The CDR3 consists of 15 residues. The ends lost 1 base at V and 1 base at J; junction bases unmatched: 0. In nucleotides, the CDR3 is TGTGCCAGCAGTTTAGGGACAGGGAACACCGGGGAGCTGTTTTTT. Protein: CASSLGTGNTGELFF.

This clonotype was observed many times. The chain has TRBV6-5 and TRBJ2-1; 9 nucleotides agree with TRBD2. There are 17 residues in the CDR3. Looked up from germline, CDR1 is MNHEY and CDR2 is SVGAGI. The V gene end was trimmed by 0 bases and the J gene end by 4 bases; junction bases not matched to a gene: 7. The CDR3 sequence: CASSYSGLAGVYNEQFF. The CDR3 nucleotides read TGTGCCAGCAGTTACTCGGGTTTAGCGGGGGTATACAATGAGCAGTTCTTC.

The J gene is TRBJ1-2, the V gene TRBV7-2; D possibly corresponds to TRBD1 (5 bases). This CDR3 region has 14 residues. CDR1 is SGHTA, CDR2 FQGNSA, per germline. Trimming removed 0 bases at V and 3 bases at J, with 8 bases between. CDR3 sequence: CASSLAGVYYGYTF. The CDR3 DNA sequence: TGTGCCAGCAGCTTAGCAGGGGTGTACTATGGCTACACCTTC. The whole variable domain, filled in from reference TRBV7-2 and TRBJ1-2, reads GAGVSQSPSNKVTEKGKDVELRCDPISGHTALYWYRQSLGQGLEFLIYFQGNSAPDKSGLPSDRFSAERTGGSVSTLTIQRTQQEDSAVYLCASSLAGVYYGYTFGSGTRLTVV.

This clonotype was counted at least ten times. The V gene is TRBV20-1, the J gene TRBJ1-3, with D unclear. This CDR3 is 14 amino acids long. The germline V and J ends were trimmed by 3 bases and 0 bases, with 9 bases remaining between them. In germline, CDR1 is DFQATT, CDR2 SNEGSKA (reference sequence). CDR3: CSASFGGSGNTIYF. Here the CDR3 DNA reads TGCAGTGCTAGTTTCGGCGGCTCTGGAAACACCATATATTTT.

The rearrangement uses TRBV23-1 and TRBJ2-3, with D tentatively TRBD2 (7 bases). TRBV23-1 is recorded as an ORF, its role being uncertain. The germline V and J ends were trimmed by 7 bases and 2 bases, with 25 bases remaining between them. The CDR3 has 18 residues. DNA of the CDR3: TGCGCCAGCATAGGGGGGGTCGGGACGGGCCCATTCACAGATACGCAGTATTTT. It translates to CASIGGVGTGPFTDTQYF.

This clonotype was recorded at least ten times. The chain links TRBV20-1 to TRBJ1-2; unclear D gene. This CDR3 region has 12 residues. V was pared by 5 bases and J by 4 bases, with 11 bases between. Germline V lookup: CDR1 DFQATT, CDR2 SNEGSKA (reference sequence). DNA for the CDR3: TGCAGTGCTTTCCCTCGTCCCTATGGCTACACCTTC. Its translation: CSAFPRPYGYTF.

The table lists this clonotype with a few counts. V gene TRBV20-1 combines with J gene TRBJ2-1, with 9 bases aligning to TRBD2. The CDR3 runs to 14 residues. The trim removed 6 bases at V and 12 bases at J, leaving 15 bases unmatched. CDR1 DFQATT and CDR2 SNEGSKA come from the germline V gene (reference sequence). The chain's CDR3 is CSADSLLAGDLQFF. The CDR3 DNA reads TGCAGTGCCGATTCCCTATTAGCGGGGGACTTGCAGTTCTTC.